This T cell receptor beta chain was recorded in a study of T cell responses to AZD1222 COVID-19 vaccine. Study outcomes and limitations: Spike-specific TCR breadth and depth grew following two AZD1222 doses. As reported, nearly half of all spike-specific TCRs target variant regions that are unmutated.

Profiling relied on immunoSEQ multiplex PCR, and the TCRdb table lists in-frame clones only, not all of them. The sample includes some 130,000 clones, 91% of them seen just once. CDR3 length: 13 residues. V was pared by 8 bases and J by 9 bases, with 16 bases between. Per germline, CDR1 LNHNV and CDR2 YYDKDF (reference sequence). A note on this clone: Its antigen remains unknown.

The sample here was peripheral blood, taken on day 0 of AZD1222 vaccination. This TCR was sampled from an adult in good health. This chain links TRBV15 with TRBJ2-2; weak D call: TRBD2 (6 bases). CDR3 coding DNA: TGTGCCACCGGGAAGGGAGGTATGAGGGAGCTGTTTTTT. Protein sequence: CATGKGGMRELFF.